These 24 T cell receptor beta chains were all obtained from the same sample, sequenced in a study of shared clonotypes between healthy human individuals. TCRdb's copy holds only in-frame clones and misses some; the assay was immunoSEQ multiplex PCR. The sample has some 2,000,000 clones; around 95% are singletons. Sequencing was done on a sample of naive CD4+ T cells sorted from blood. Subset here: CD45RA+ positively selected. Receptors originate from a man aged 18 to 30 in good health.

This clone occurred once. The V gene is TRBV19, the J gene TRBJ1-3; no reliable D call. CDR3 length: 14 residues. V lost 2 bases, J lost 2 bases, and 7 bases lay in between. Germline CDR1 LNHDA, CDR2 SQIVND (reference sequence). The CDR3 DNA follows: TGTGCCAGTAGTATAAAAACAGCTGGAAACACCATATATTTT. Translated, it gives CASSIKTAGNTIYF.

CDR3 sequence (DNA): TGTGCCAGCAGTTACCGGGGACTAGCGGGGTACGAGCAGTACTTC. Amino acid sequence: CASSYRGLAGYEQYF. The genes are TRBV6-6 and TRBJ2-7; 13 nucleotides agree with TRBD2. Trimming cost V 2 bases and J 4 bases; bases outside gene matches: 2. CDR1 and CDR2 (germline): MNHNY, SVGAGI (reference sequence). The length of the CDR3 is 15 residues.

This clone was observed once. The V gene is TRBV6-6, the J gene TRBJ2-7, with a possible D match to TRBD1 (5 bases). The CDR3 contains 13 residues. Germline V gene sequence: CDR1 MNHNY, CDR2 SVGAGI (reference sequence). Trimming cost V 7 bases and J 5 bases, with 15 bases left between them. The CDR3: CASKGSLWDEQYF. CDR3 DNA: TGTGCCAGCAAGGGGTCCCTGTGGGACGAGCAGTACTTC.

The chain recombines TRBV10-3 with TRBJ2-7, with a weak D call TRBD1 (5 bases). V was pared by 7 bases and J by 6 bases, with 16 bases between. CDR3 length: 13 residues. Germline CDR1 ENHRY, CDR2 SYGVKD. As DNA, the CDR3 is TGTGCCATCAAAGGGGCCAGGGTGGGCGAGCAGTACTTC. Amino acids: CAIKGARVGEQYF.

This chain joins TRBV28 and TRBJ1-2, with D possibly being TRBD1 (5 bases). There are 15 residues in the CDR3. Germline CDR1 MDHEN, CDR2 SYDVKM. The V end lost 1 base, the J end lost 2 bases, and 11 bases lay between the germline ends. Here the CDR3 reads CASSLLLGDNYGYTF. The CDR3 bases are TGTGCCAGCAGTTTATTGTTAGGGGACAACTATGGCTACACCTTC.

The CDR3 DNA sequence: TGCGCCAGCAGCCAAACAGCGGGGCAGTGGAATGAGCAGTTCTTC. It yields the protein CASSQTAGQWNEQFF. The chain joins TRBV4-1 to TRBJ2-1; TRBD2 matches at 7 bases. The germline CDR1 and CDR2 sequences are MGHRA and YSYEKL. The V segment lost 2 bases and the J segment 7 bases; nucleotides outside the gene matches: 8. The CDR3 sequence is 15 residues long.

The V and J genes are TRBV20-1 and TRBJ2-7, with D perhaps TRBD2 (7 bases). Germline-derived CDR1 and CDR2 are DFQATT and SNEGSKA (reference sequence). Trimming left V 8 bases short and J 7 bases short, with 15 bases between. CDR3 length: 11 residues. CDR3 coding DNA: TGCAGTCCTCGGGGGGCTAATGAGCAGTACTTC. Translation gives CSPRGANEQYF.

The chain couples TRBV30 to TRBJ2-5, with 8 bases lining up with TRBD1. V lost 8 bases and J lost 1; bases outside the gene matches: 6. Germline-derived CDR1 and CDR2 are GTSNPN and SVGIG (reference sequence). The length of the CDR3 is 13 residues. CDR3 sequence reads: CARSGGFQETQYF. The DNA of the CDR3 is TGTGCCCGATCAGGGGGCTTCCAAGAGACCCAGTACTTC.

The chain recombines TRBV5-1 with TRBJ2-5; 8 nucleotides agree with TRBD2. Per germline, CDR1 SGHRS and CDR2 YFSETQ. CDR3 length equals 15 residues. Trimming cost V 4 bases and J 2 bases; bases outside gene matches: 7. This chain's CDR3 is CASSNQRGIQETQYF. DNA for the CDR3: TGCGCCAGCAGCAACCAGCGGGGGATTCAAGAGACCCAGTACTTC.

The chain is built from TRBV5-1 and TRBJ2-5, with 8 positions matching TRBD1. The V gene's germline CDR1 is SGHRS and CDR2 YFSETQ. With 3 bases clipped from V and 3 bases from J, the junction kept 10 bases outside the gene matches. There are 16 residues in the CDR3. CDR3 bases: TGCGCCAGCAGCTCCGACCGGGACAGGAGAGAAGAGACCCAGTACTTC. This translates into CASSSDRDRREETQYF.

In its sample, this clone was seen once. The chain carries TRBV6-5 and TRBJ2-5, with D perhaps TRBD1 or TRBD2 (5 bases each). The CDR3 totals 14 residues. CDR1 is MNHEY and CDR2 is SVGAGI in the germline V gene. V dropped 2 bases and J dropped 5 bases, with 12 bases sitting between them. This CDR3 reads CASSYPGTRETQYF. CDR3 bases: TGTGCCAGCAGTTACCCTGGGACCCGGGAGACCCAGTACTTC.

This chain links TRBV2 with TRBJ2-7; the D is unclear. Trimming cost V 7 bases and J 3 bases, with 16 bases left between them. Germline V gene lookup returns CDR1 SNHLY and CDR2 FYNNEI. The CDR3 spans 14 residues. This chain's CDR3 is CASILSIQSYEQYF. CDR3 DNA sequence: TGTGCCAGCATCCTATCGATACAGAGCTACGAGCAGTACTTC. Complete variable domain (other parts from reference TRBV2 and TRBJ2-7): EPEVTQTPSHQVTQMGQEVILRCVPISNHLYFYWYRQILGQKVEFLVSFYNNEISEKSEIFDDQFSVERPDGSNFTLKIRSTKLEDSAMYFCASILSIQSYEQYFGPGTRLTVT.

This chain links TRBV25-1 with TRBJ1-2; a weak D match, TRBD1 (5 bases). This CDR3 is 13 amino acids long. Germline assignment: CDR1 MGHDK and CDR2 SYGVNS. Trimming shortened V by 1 base and J by 6 bases, and 9 bases separated the two germline ends. CDR3: CASSELPGDGYTF. CDR3 in DNA: TGTGCCAGCAGTGAATTACCGGGGGATGGCTACACCTTC.

The chain combines TRBV18 with TRBJ2-7; TRBD1 aligns across 9 bases. CDR3 length equals 16 residues. CDR1 is KGHSH and CDR2 is LQKENI in the germline V gene. V was clipped by 3 bases and J by 3 bases; unmatched bases: 9. The CDR3 DNA is TGTGCCAGCTCACCGCCGGGGACAGGGAACTTCTACGAGCAGTACTTC. Translating it yields CASSPPGTGNFYEQYF.

This chain links TRBV5-1 with TRBJ1-1; 9 bases align to TRBD1. The CDR3 has 15 amino acids. V dropped 4 bases and J dropped 1; count of bases not matched to a gene: 5. The V gene's germline CDR1 is SGHRS and CDR2 YFSETQ. CDR3 bases: TGCGCCAGCAGCACGGACAGGGGCCCGAACACTGAAGCTTTCTTT. Translating it yields CASSTDRGPNTEAFF.

J is TRBJ2-4 and V is TRBV19; D not certain. V lost 5 bases and J 0 bases, leaving 8 bases between the germline ends. CDR1 LNHDA and CDR2 SQIVND come from the germline V gene (reference sequence). This CDR3 has 14 amino acids. The CDR3 coding sequence is TGTGCCAGTAGTGTTAATATAGCCAAAAACATTCAGTACTTC. Amino acid sequence: CASSVNIAKNIQYF.

The chain combines TRBV5-1 with TRBJ1-5; D not resolved. Trimming pared 0 bases from V and 3 bases from J, leaving 7 bases between. Germline V gives CDR1 SGHRS, CDR2 YFSETQ. This CDR3 is 14 amino acids long. For the CDR3, the DNA is TGCGCCAGCAGCTTGGACAGCAACAATCAGCCCCAGCATTTT. This translates into CASSLDSNNQPQHF.

This clone was observed once. The chain is built from TRBV5-4 and TRBJ2-7, with 7 bases lining up with TRBD1. The CDR3 is 14 residues long. Trimming removed 4 bases from V and 0 bases from J; junction bases left unmatched: 4. CDR1 and CDR2 (germline): SGHNT, YYREEE (reference sequence). CDR3 region: CASSQTGDSYEQYF. As DNA, the CDR3 is TGTGCCAGCAGCCAAACAGGGGACTCCTACGAGCAGTACTTC.

The genes are TRBV14 and TRBJ1-4, with TRBD1 matching over 7 bases. The germline CDR1 and CDR2 sequences are SGHDN and FVKESK. This CDR3 has 16 amino acids. The V and J ends lost 5 bases and 3 bases, in that order; junction bases with no gene match: 9. CDR3 nucleotides: TGTGCCAGCAGCTCCTTGGGGACAGTCGCTAATGAAAAACTGTTTTTT. The encoded protein is CASSSLGTVANEKLFF.

The chain uses TRBV7-9 and TRBJ2-2, with a possible D match to TRBD2 (7 bases). With 5 bases removed from V and 3 bases from J, the gap between germline ends came to 16 bases. The CDR3 loop spans 16 amino acids. Per the germline V gene, CDR1 is SEHNR and CDR2 is FQNEAQ (reference sequence). CDR3 in DNA: TGTGCCAGCAGCCCCCGTCGAGGGGGGGACACCGGGGAGCTGTTTTTT. Encoded protein: CASSPRRGGDTGELFF.

The chain recombines TRBV6-1 with TRBJ1-4; perhaps TRBD1 as D (5 bases). This CDR3 spans 18 amino acids. Germline values: CDR1 MNHNS, CDR2 SASEGT. Deletions cut 2 bases from V and 4 bases from J, with 20 bases between. The CDR3 nucleotides read TGTGCCAGCAGTGAAAGTCCCCTCGGGACCGGAATTAATGAAAAACTGTTTTTT. It codes for CASSESPLGTGINEKLFF.

This chain links TRBV5-1 with TRBJ2-3, with 7 bases identical to TRBD1. J was trimmed by 3 bases and V by 4 bases; bases with no gene match: 8. CDR1 and CDR2 from the germline V gene are SGHRS and YFSETQ. This CDR3 spans 15 amino acids. The CDR3 protein is CASSGGQRRTDTQYF. In nucleotides, the CDR3 is TGCGCCAGCAGCGGGGGACAGCGGCGGACAGATACGCAGTATTTT.

The V gene is TRBV28, the J gene TRBJ1-4, with 7 bases lining up with TRBD1. The CDR3 is 14 residues long. Germline CDR1 reads MDHEN; CDR2 reads SYDVKM. V gave up 6 bases and J gave up 3 bases; unmatched junction bases: 4. CDR3 sequence reads: CASRRGTANEKLFF. DNA for the CDR3: TGTGCCAGCAGACGAGGGACAGCTAATGAAAAACTGTTTTTT.

J is TRBJ2-2 and V is TRBV7-9; D is possibly TRBD2 (5 bases). V lost 5 bases and J 4 bases, leaving 11 bases between the germline ends. Germline-derived CDR1 and CDR2 are SEHNR and FQNEAQ (reference sequence). This CDR3 has 14 residues. The CDR3 coding sequence is TGTGCCAGCAGCCCGAGGGTGGCCACCGGGGAGCTGTTTTTT. Translation: CASSPRVATGELFF.